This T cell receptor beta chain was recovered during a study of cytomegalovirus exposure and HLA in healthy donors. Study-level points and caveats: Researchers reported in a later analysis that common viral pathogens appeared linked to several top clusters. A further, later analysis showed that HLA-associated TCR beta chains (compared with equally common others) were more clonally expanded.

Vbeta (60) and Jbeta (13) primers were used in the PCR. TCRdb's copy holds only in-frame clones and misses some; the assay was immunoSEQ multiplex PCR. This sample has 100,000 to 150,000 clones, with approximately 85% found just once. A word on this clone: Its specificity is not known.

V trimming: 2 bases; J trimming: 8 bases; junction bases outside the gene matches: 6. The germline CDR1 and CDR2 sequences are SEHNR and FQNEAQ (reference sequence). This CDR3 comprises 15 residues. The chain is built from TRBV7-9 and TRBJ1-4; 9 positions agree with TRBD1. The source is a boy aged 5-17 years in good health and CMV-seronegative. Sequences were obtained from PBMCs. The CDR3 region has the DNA TGTGCCAGCAGCTTATGGGACAGGGACGAAGAAAAACTGTTTTTT. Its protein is CASSLWDRDEEKLFF.